This T cell receptor beta chain stems from a study of blood T cells in healthy people across ages. A sample-barcoded 5' primer and a J-beta primer mix were used in a second PCR of about 6 to 11 cycles. Using its own MiXCR run on the 5' RACE reads, TCRdb lists one record per CDR3 protein. The data contain 800,000 to 950,000 distinct CDR3 sequences, 25% to 30% of them singletons. The V gene lost 5 bases and the J gene lost 3 bases, with 8 bases spanning the gap. This CDR3 spans 13 amino acids. Germline CDR1 reads WNHNN; CDR2 reads SYGVQD (reference sequence). These data are also associated with another study on T cells of mothers and their children. Per that paper: When the second PCR was run, its M1S primer added sample barcodes and 2-4 random nucleotides.

The TCR comes from a woman aged 40 to 55 in good health. V is TRBV10-1 and J is TRBJ1-5; weak D call: TRBD1 (6 bases). The sequenced sample consisted of blood. Written as DNA, the CDR3 is TGCGCCAGCAGTACAGGGCCCAATCAGCCCCAGCATTTT. Protein sequence: CASSTGPNQPQHF.